This is a list of T cell receptor beta chains from one sample in a study of siplizumab effects on memory and regulatory T cells. Assay: immunoSEQ multiplex PCR; the TCRdb copy retains only in-frame clones and omits some. Among approximately 46,000 clones, over 85% were seen once, and the ten largest hold 17%. The sample comprised CD8+ T cells sorted from blood. The receptors come from a human donor in good health. Both conserved end residues are part of each CDR3. D genes are given only for firm matches. Rows give clone size only sometimes, using once, few, many, or a class for an expanded clone.

d_call	v_call	clone_size	cdr3_length	j_call	cdr3_nt	cdr3_aa
TRBD2	TRBV5-4	NA	16	TRBJ2-7	TGTGCCAGCAGCAGTGCTGATCTAGCGGGAGTATACGAGCAGTACTTC	CASSSADLAGVYEQYF
NA	TRBV15	NA	15	TRBJ1-5	TGTGCCACCAGCAGAGATATGGGCACCTATCAGCCCCAGCATTTT	CATSRDMGTYQPQHF
NA	TRBV28	NA	12	TRBJ2-3	TGTGCCAGCAGTTTTGGAGAGGATACGCAGTATTTT	CASSFGEDTQYF
NA	TRBV28	NA	16	TRBJ2-7	TGTGCCAGCAGCCTCCTAAGGGGTGTTAATCCCTACGAGCAGTACTTC	CASSLLRGVNPYEQYF
NA	TRBV27	NA	15	TRBJ2-1	TGTGCCAGCAGTCCACTGGGGTGGCAGGGGAATGAGCAGTTCTTC	CASSPLGWQGNEQFF
TRBD1	TRBV6-5	NA	15	TRBJ1-2	TGTGCCAGCAGTTCCTCCGGGACAGGGGCGGATGGCTACACCTTC	CASSSSGTGADGYTF
TRBD1	TRBV19	NA	15	TRBJ1-1	TGTGCCAGTAGTAGATCTACAGGGGCGGGGGCAGAAGCTTTCTTT	CASSRSTGAGAEAFF
TRBD1	TRBV5-8	once	15	TRBJ2-7	TGTGCCAGCAGCCCCGGGACAGGGGGCTTAGACGAGCAGTACTTC	CASSPGTGGLDEQYF
TRBD2	TRBV11-2	NA	16	TRBJ2-7	TGTGCCAGCAGCTCATTCACTAGCGGGAGCTCCTACGAGCAGTACTTC	CASSSFTSGSSYEQYF
NA	TRBV5-8	NA	15	TRBJ2-2	TGTGCCGCCCGAGTGAGGGGAGCGAACACCGGGGAGCTGTTTTTT	CAARVRGANTGELFF
NA	TRBV5-1	NA	15	TRBJ2-7	TGCGCCAGCAGCTTGGGCCAGGGACTCTCCTACGAGCAGTACTTC	CASSLGQGLSYEQYF
TRBD1	TRBV28	NA	12	TRBJ1-5	TGTGCCAGCAGTTTAAGGGGGACAGAGCAGCATTTT	CASSLRGTEQHF
NA	TRBV11-2	NA	12	TRBJ2-3	TGTGCCAGCAGCCTGGGGGCTAGTGTGCGGGATTTT	CASSLGASVRDF
NA	TRBV7-9	NA	10	TRBJ1-1	TGTGCCAGCAGCTTATGGGAAGCTTTCTTT	CASSLWEAFF
TRBD1	TRBV6-5	NA	14	TRBJ2-7	TGTGCCAGCAGTCCACAGGGGGCGATCTACGAGCAGTACTTC	CASSPQGAIYEQYF
NA	TRBV19	NA	15	TRBJ2-5	TGTGCCAGTAGTATAAGGGGAAATGTACAAGAGACCCAGTACTTC	CASSIRGNVQETQYF
NA	TRBV19	NA	14	TRBJ1-5	TGTGCCAGTAGTATCCGGGACAACAATCAGCCCCAGCATTTT	CASSIRDNNQPQHF
TRBD1	TRBV27	NA	15	TRBJ1-5	TGTGCCAGCAGTCCAAGGACAGGGGGCAATCAGCCCCAGCATTTT	CASSPRTGGNQPQHF
NA	TRBV12-5	NA	16	TRBJ2-5	TGTGCTAGTGGTTTGGTACGAGAGGTGGAGAAAGAGACCCAGTACTTC	CASGLVREVEKETQYF
NA	TRBV9	NA	15	TRBJ2-7	TGTGCCAGCAGCGTAGTCCGGGACGGAACCTACGAGCAGTACTTC	CASSVVRDGTYEQYF
TRBD2	TRBV7-6	NA	14	TRBJ2-1	TGTGCCAGCAGCTCCAGCCTAGCGGGAGATGAGCAGTTCTTC	CASSSSLAGDEQFF
NA	TRBV11-2	few	15	TRBJ2-1	TGTGCCAGCAGCTCCCCCTCTTTTTTCGGCGATGAGCAGTTCTTC	CASSSPSFFGDEQFF
TRBD1	TRBV27	once	15	TRBJ2-7	TGTGCCAGCAGTTCATCGACAGGGACATTTAACGAGCAGTACTTC	CASSSSTGTFNEQYF
TRBD2	TRBV9	NA	15	TRBJ2-7	TGTGCCAGCAGCGCCTGGCCTAGCGGAGCTTACGAGCAGTACTTC	CASSAWPSGAYEQYF
TRBD2	TRBV6-4	NA	15	TRBJ2-1	TGTGCCAGCAGTAAACTAGCGGGAGGTATCTATGAGCAGTTCTTC	CASSKLAGGIYEQFF
NA	TRBV11-2	NA	14	TRBJ2-1	TGTGCCAGCAGCGACCTTAGCGGTACAAATGAGCAGTTCTTC	CASSDLSGTNEQFF
NA	TRBV4-1	NA	13	TRBJ2-7	TGCGCCAGCAGCCAAGGGTCAGGGTGGGAGCAGTACTTC	CASSQGSGWEQYF
NA	TRBV4-1	NA	13	TRBJ1-1	TGCGCCAGCAGCCAAACCTCGACAGCTGAAGCTTTCTTT	CASSQTSTAEAFF
NA	TRBV7-9	NA	15	TRBJ2-1	TGTGCCAGCAGCTTAGACCCGGGATTTTACAATGAGCAGTTCTTC	CASSLDPGFYNEQFF
NA	TRBV9	once	15	TRBJ2-7	TGTGCCAGCAGCGTAGGATCATCTGGGGGCTACGAGCAGTACTTC	CASSVGSSGGYEQYF
NA	TRBV13	NA	16	TRBJ2-3	TGTGCCAGCTCAGTGGAGGCAGGGCGTTTGACAGATACGCAGTATTTT	CASSVEAGRLTDTQYF